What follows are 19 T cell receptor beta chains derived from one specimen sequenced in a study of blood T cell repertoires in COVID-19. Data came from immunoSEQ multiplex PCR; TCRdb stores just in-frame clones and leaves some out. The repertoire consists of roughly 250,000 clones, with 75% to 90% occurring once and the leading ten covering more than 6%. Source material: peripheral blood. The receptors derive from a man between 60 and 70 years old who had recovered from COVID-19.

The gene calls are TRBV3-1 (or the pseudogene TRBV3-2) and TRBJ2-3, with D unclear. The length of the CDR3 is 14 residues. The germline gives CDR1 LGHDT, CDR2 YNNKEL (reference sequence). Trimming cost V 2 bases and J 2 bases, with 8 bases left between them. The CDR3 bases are TGTGCCAGCAGCCAAATCTCCTACACAGATACGCAGTATTTT. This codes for CASSQISYTDTQYF.

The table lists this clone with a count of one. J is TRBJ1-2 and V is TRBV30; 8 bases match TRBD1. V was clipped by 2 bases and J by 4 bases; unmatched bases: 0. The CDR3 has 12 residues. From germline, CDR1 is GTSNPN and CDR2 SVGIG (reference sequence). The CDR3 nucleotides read TGTGCCTGGAGTACAGGGGGCTATGGCTACACCTTC. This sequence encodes CAWSTGGYGYTF.

The CDR3 is CASSEGQGRGETQYF. For the CDR3, the DNA is TGTGCCAGCAGTGAAGGCCAGGGGAGGGGAGAGACCCAGTACTTC. This sequence joins TRBV2 and TRBJ2-5; D might be TRBD2 (7 bases). V lost 1 base, J lost 4 bases, and 13 bases lay in between. Germline lookup yields CDR1 SNHLY and CDR2 FYNNEI. This CDR3 region has 15 residues.

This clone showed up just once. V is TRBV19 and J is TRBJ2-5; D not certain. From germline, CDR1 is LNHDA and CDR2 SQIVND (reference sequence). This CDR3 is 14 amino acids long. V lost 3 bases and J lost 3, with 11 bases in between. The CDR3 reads CASSITLRKETQYF. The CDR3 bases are TGTGCCAGTAGTATTACGCTCAGAAAAGAGACCCAGTACTTC.

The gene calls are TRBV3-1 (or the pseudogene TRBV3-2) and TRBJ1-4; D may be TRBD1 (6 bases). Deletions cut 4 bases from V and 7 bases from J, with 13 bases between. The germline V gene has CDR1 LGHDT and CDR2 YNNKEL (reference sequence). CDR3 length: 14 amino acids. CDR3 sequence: CASSRWDIGEKLFF. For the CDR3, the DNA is TGTGCCAGCAGCCGATGGGACATTGGTGAAAAACTGTTTTTT.

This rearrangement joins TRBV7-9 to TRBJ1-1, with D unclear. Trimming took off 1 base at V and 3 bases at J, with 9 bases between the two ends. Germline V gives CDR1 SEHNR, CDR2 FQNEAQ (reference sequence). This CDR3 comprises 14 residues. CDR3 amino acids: CASSLGLAYTEAFF. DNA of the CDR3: TGTGCCAGCAGCTTAGGGTTGGCTTACACTGAAGCTTTCTTT.

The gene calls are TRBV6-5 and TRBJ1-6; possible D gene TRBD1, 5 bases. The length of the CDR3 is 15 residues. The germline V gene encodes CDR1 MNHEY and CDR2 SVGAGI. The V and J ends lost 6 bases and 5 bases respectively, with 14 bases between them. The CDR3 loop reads CASSLFGHNNSPLHF. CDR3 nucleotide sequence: TGTGCCAGCAGCCTATTTGGACACAATAATTCACCCCTCCACTTT.

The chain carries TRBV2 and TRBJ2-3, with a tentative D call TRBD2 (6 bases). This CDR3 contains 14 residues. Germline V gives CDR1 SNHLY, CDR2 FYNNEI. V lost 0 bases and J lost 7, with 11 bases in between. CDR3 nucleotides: TGTGCCAGCAGTGAAGCGGGCCGGGGGTATACGCAGTATTTT. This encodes CASSEAGRGYTQYF.

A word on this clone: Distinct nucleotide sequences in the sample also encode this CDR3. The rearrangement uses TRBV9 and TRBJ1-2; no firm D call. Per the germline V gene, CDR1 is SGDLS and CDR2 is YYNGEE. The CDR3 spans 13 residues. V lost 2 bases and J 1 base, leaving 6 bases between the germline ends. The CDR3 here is CASSVDINYGYTF. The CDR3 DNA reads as TGTGCCAGCAGCGTTGACATTAACTATGGCTACACCTTC. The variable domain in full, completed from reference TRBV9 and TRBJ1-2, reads DSGVTQTPKHLITATGQRVTLRCSPRSGDLSVYWYQQSLDQGLQFLIQYYNGEERAKGNILERFSAQQFPDLHSELNLSSLELGDSALYFCASSVDINYGYTFGSGTRLTVV.

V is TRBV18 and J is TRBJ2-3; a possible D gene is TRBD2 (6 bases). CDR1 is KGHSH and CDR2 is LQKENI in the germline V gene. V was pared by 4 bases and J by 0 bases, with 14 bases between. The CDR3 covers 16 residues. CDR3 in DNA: TGTGCCAGCTCACGTGGGGGGACGGCCAGCACAGATACGCAGTATTTT. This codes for CASSRGGTASTDTQYF.

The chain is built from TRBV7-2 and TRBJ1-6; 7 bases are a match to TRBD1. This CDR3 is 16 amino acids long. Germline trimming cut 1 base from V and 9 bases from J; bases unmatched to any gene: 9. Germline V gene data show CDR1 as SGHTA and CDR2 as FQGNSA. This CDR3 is CASSLVPRGIVSPLHF. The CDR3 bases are TGTGCCAGCAGCTTAGTTCCCAGGGGGATAGTTTCACCCCTCCACTTT. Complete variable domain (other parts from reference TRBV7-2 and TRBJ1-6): GAGVSQSPSNKVTEKGKDVELRCDPISGHTALYWYRQSLGQGLEFLIYFQGNSAPDKSGLPSDRFSAERTGGSVSTLTIQRTQQEDSAVYLCASSLVPRGIVSPLHFGNGTRLTVT.

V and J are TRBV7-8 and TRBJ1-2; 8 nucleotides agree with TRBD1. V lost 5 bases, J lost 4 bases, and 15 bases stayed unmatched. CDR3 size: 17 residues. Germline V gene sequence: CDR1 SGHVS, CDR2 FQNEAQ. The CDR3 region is CASSPTGTGRSGYGYTF. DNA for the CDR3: TGTGCCAGCAGCCCAACCGGGACAGGCCGTTCGGGCTATGGCTACACCTTC.

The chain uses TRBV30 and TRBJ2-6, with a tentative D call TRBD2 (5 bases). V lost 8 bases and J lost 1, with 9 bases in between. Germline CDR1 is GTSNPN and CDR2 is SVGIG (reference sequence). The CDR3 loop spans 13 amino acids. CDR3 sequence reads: CAAGLSGANVLTF. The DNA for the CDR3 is TGTGCCGCGGGCCTTTCTGGGGCCAACGTCCTGACTTTC.

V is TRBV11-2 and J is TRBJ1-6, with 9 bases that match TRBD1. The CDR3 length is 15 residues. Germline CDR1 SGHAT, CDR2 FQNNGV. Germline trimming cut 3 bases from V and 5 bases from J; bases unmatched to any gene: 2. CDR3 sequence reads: CASSLTGGHNSPLHF. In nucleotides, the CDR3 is TGTGCCAGCAGCTTGACAGGGGGGCATAATTCACCCCTCCACTTT.

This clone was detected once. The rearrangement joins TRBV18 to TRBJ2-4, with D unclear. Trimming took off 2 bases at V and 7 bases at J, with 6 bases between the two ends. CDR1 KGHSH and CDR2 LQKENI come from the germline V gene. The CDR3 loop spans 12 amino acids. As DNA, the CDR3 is TGTGCCAGCTCACCATCCAGTAACATTCAGTACTTC. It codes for CASSPSSNIQYF.

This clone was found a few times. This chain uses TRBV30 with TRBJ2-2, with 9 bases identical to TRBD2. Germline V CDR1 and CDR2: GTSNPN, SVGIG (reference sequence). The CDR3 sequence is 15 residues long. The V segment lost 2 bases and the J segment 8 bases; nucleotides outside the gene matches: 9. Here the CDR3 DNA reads TGTGCCTGGAGTAAAATAGCGGGGGTTTTGGGGGAGCTGTTTTTT. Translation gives CAWSKIAGVLGELFF.

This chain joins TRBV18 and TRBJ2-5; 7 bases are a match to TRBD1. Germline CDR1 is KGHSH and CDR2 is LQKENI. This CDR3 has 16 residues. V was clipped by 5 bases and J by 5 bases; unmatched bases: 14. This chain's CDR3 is CASSASQGVGGETQYF. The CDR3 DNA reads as TGTGCCAGCTCAGCATCCCAGGGGGTAGGAGGCGAGACCCAGTACTTC. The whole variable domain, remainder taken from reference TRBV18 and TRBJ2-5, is NAGVMQNPRHLVRRRGQEARLRCSPMKGHSHVYWYRQLPEEGLKFMVYLQKENIIDESGMPKERFSAEFPKEGPSILRIQQVVRGDSAAYFCASSASQGVGGETQYFGPGTRLLVL.

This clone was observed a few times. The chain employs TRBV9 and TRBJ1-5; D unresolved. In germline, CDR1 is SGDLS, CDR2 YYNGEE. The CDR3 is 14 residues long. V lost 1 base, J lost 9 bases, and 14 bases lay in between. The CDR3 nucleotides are TGTGCCAGCAGCGTAAGCCCGGAGCCGCGGCCCCAGCATTTT. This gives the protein CASSVSPEPRPQHF.

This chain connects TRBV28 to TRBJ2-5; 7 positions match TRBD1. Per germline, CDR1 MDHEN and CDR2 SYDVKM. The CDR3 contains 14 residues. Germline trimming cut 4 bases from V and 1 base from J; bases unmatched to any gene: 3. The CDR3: CASSSTGIQETQYF. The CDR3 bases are TGTGCCAGCAGTTCGACAGGGATCCAAGAGACCCAGTACTTC. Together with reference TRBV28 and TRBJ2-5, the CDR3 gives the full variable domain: DVKVTQSSRYLVKRTGEKVFLECVQDMDHENMFWYRQDPGLGLRLIYFSYDVKMKEKGDIPEGYSVSREKKERFSLILESASTNQTSMYLCASSSTGIQETQYFGPGTRLLVL.